This T cell receptor beta chain was identified during a study of OX40 agonist ivuxolimab in advanced cancers. The germline CDR1 and CDR2 sequences are SGHRS and YFSETQ. The V segment lost 4 bases and the J segment 0 bases; nucleotides outside the gene matches: 11. This CDR3 comprises 19 residues. Sequencing was performed with immunoSEQ multiplex PCR; in TCRdb, only in-frame clones are kept and a portion is missing. The sample contains 100,000 or so clones, roughly 90% of which appear only once. This clone was seen just once. Blood sampling took place at baseline, cycle 4 day 1, and cycle 7 day 1. The sequence was collected from an adult with an advanced solid tumor such as melanoma, head and neck, liver or kidney cancer. J is TRBJ1-5 and V is TRBV5-1; 12 bases are a match to TRBD1. The source was CD4+ or CD8+ T cells sorted from blood, collected in a trial of the OX40 agonist ivuxolimab. Here the CDR3 reads CASSPMGTGGPNSNQPQHF. For the CDR3, the DNA is TGCGCCAGCAGCCCGATGGGGACAGGGGGCCCTAATAGCAATCAGCCCCAGCATTTT.